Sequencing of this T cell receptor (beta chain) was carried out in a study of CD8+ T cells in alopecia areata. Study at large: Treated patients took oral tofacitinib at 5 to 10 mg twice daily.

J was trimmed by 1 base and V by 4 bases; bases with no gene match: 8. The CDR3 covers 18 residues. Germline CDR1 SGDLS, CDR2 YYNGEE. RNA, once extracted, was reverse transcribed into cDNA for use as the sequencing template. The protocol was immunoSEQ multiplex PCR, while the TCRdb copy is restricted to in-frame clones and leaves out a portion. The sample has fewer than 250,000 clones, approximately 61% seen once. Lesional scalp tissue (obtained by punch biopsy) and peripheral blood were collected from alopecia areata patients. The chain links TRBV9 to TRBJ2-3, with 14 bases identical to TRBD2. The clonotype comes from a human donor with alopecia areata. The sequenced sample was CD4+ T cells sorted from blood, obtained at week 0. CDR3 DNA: TGTGCCAGCAGCCCAGCCCCGGGACTAGCGGGGGGCACAGATACGCAGTATTTT. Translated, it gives CASSPAPGLAGGTDTQYF.